This T cell receptor beta chain originates from a study of blood T cell repertoires in COVID-19. Across the whole study: Nucleic acid was either cDNA or gDNA, and it came from T cells, B-cell-depleted T cells, or PBMCs.

Authors' analysis steps: Cell counts per sample came from amplifying reference gene primers. Using immunoSEQ multiplex PCR, the repertoire was profiled, and TCRdb retains in-frame clones only, with some absent. Clone size and V and J calls were adopted from that table, with D and trimming inferred from the DNA. The sample shows about 250,000 clones, about 91% of them seen only once. CDR1 is MDHEN and CDR2 is SYDVKM in the germline V gene. V shed 4 bases and J shed 3 bases, with 22 bases lying between them. The CDR3 length is 19 residues. Sequencing used peripheral blood. This sequence joins TRBV28 and TRBJ1-6; weak D call: TRBD1 (6 bases). The sequence derives from a woman aged 25-40 years with COVID-19, enrolled during active disease. CDR3 nucleotide sequence: TGTGCCAGCAGTTCCTTGGGGCAGGGGATACCATACTATAATTCACCCCTCCACTTT. Its translation is CASSSLGQGIPYYNSPLHF. Combining the CDR3 with reference TRBV28 and TRBJ1-6 gives the whole variable domain DVKVTQSSRYLVKRTGEKVFLECVQDMDHENMFWYRQDPGLGLRLIYFSYDVKMKEKGDIPEGYSVSREKKERFSLILESASTNQTSMYLCASSSLGQGIPYYNSPLHFGNGTRLTVT.